A selection of T cell receptor beta chains follows, all from one sample in a study of T cells in Graves' hyperthyroidism and ophthalmopathy. MiXCR, applied by TCRdb to the multiplex PCR reads, yields one record per CDR3 protein. The sample consists of about 600,000 distinct CDR3 sequences, 12% to 15% of them appearing once. The sequenced sample was blood. These receptor sequences come from a woman between 18 and 29 years old with Graves' ophthalmopathy. Each CDR3 is given with its conserved first and last residue. D genes are given only for firm matches. Size tells how often a clone was seen (once, few, many) or the class of an expanded clone, and some rows leave it out.

V gene	D gene	clone size	J gene	CDR3 protein	CDR3 DNA
TRBV5-1	TRBD2	many	TRBJ2-5	CASSNPGGSQETQYF	TGCGCCAGCAGCAACCCGGGAGGGAGCCAAGAGACCCAGTACTTC
TRBV2	TRBD2	many	TRBJ2-3	CASNSQILAGGADTQYF	TGTGCCAGCAATTCCCAAATACTAGCGGGAGGGGCAGATACGCAGTATTTT
TRBV6-2/TRBV6-3	TRBD2	many	TRBJ2-7	CASSYDSGNPTEEQYF	TGTGCCAGCAGTTACGATAGCGGGAACCCAACTGAGGAGCAGTACTTC
TRBV20-1	TRBD2	few	TRBJ2-1	CSAKDTSGRADNEQFF	TGCAGTGCTAAAGATACGAGCGGGAGGGCCGACAATGAGCAGTTCTTC
TRBV2	-	many	TRBJ1-2	CASSVTLGGSGGYTF	TGTGCCAGCAGTGTGACCCTGGGCGGATCGGGAGGCTACACCTTC
TRBV4-2	-	many	TRBJ1-1	CASSTTFTEAFF	TGTGCCAGCAGCACGACCTTCACTGAAGCTTTCTTT
TRBV4-1	-	few	TRBJ1-2	CASSQDSWNRGGYTF	TGCGCCAGCAGCCAAGATTCATGGAATAGGGGGGGCTACACCTTC
TRBV6-1	-	few	TRBJ1-2	CASSLQGGPGGYTF	TGTGCCAGCAGTTTGCAGGGAGGACCGGGCGGCTACACCTTC
TRBV7-3	-	-	TRBJ1-1	CASSPQRFDEAFF	TGTGCCAGCAGCCCCCAACGGTTTGATGAAGCTTTCTTT
TRBV6-2/TRBV6-3	TRBD2	few	TRBJ2-7	CASGYSAGGYEQYF	TGTGCCAGCGGTTACTCAGCGGGAGGATACGAGCAGTACTTC
TRBV25-1	TRBD2	-	TRBJ2-7	CASSGGLAIYEQYF	TGTGCCAGCAGTGGGGGACTAGCTATCTACGAGCAGTACTTC
TRBV19	-	-	TRBJ2-2	CASSIGSMGGGELFF	TGTGCCAGTAGTATAGGATCCATGGGGGGCGGGGAGCTGTTTTTT
TRBV11-3	-	many	TRBJ2-1	CASSPGGPQGVEQFF	TGTGCCAGCAGCCCCGGCGGCCCACAGGGAGTTGAGCAGTTCTTC
TRBV4-1	-	few	TRBJ2-1	CASSPRPADSYNEQFF	TGCGCCAGCAGCCCCCGGCCAGCCGACTCCTACAATGAGCAGTTCTTC
TRBV5-6	TRBD1	few	TRBJ2-4	CASSLGTGSQNIQYF	TGTGCCAGCAGCTTAGGGACAGGTAGTCAAAACATTCAGTACTTC
TRBV5-1	TRBD1	many	TRBJ1-5	CASRDVYRGDSNQPQHF	TGCGCCAGCCGTGATGTTTACAGGGGGGACAGCAATCAGCCCCAGCATTTT
TRBV28	-	many	TRBJ1-5	CASLSSEYSNQPQHF	TGTGCCAGTCTCTCCTCAGAATATAGCAATCAGCCCCAGCATTTT